This entry lists 12 T cell receptor beta chains sequenced from one sample in a study of beta chain features in type 1 diabetes. As every portion of the isolated RNA was reverse transcribed, the sequencing read expressed TCRB transcripts. The table came from immunoSEQ multiplex PCR; TCRdb's copy has only in-frame clones and leaves some out. Counted here are about 260,000 clones, 68% occurring once; the ten biggest clones make up around 0.05%. Sequencing was done on a sample of naive CD4+ T cells from blood. These receptors all stem from a man aged 25 to 40 in good health.

The chain links TRBV29-1 to TRBJ2-1, with D possibly TRBD1 on 6 matching bases. V lost 7 bases and J lost 2, with 15 bases in between. Germline V lookup: CDR1 SQVTM, CDR2 ANQGSEA. This CDR3 comprises 14 residues. Written as DNA, the CDR3 is TGCAGCGCCAAGGGACATCGAACCTACAATGAGCAGTTCTTC. This codes for CSAKGHRTYNEQFF.

The chain joins TRBV2 to TRBJ1-1; D is undetermined. This CDR3 spans 11 amino acids. Germline assignment: CDR1 SNHLY and CDR2 FYNNEI. Trimming removed 1 base at V and 8 bases at J, with 5 bases between. Here the CDR3 reads CASSEVGEAFF. As DNA, the CDR3 is TGTGCCAGCAGTGAAGTGGGGGAAGCTTTCTTT.

The J gene is TRBJ2-1, the V gene TRBV20-1; the match to TRBD1 covers 8 bases. Germline CDR1 is DFQATT and CDR2 is SNEGSKA (reference sequence). Germline trimming cut 5 bases from V and 7 bases from J; bases unmatched to any gene: 1. This CDR3 has 11 amino acids. The CDR3 sequence: CSADRGNEQFF. CDR3 bases: TGCAGTGCTGACAGGGGAAATGAGCAGTTCTTC.

J is TRBJ1-2 and V is TRBV30; possible D gene TRBD1, 6 bases. Germline assignment: CDR1 GTSNPN and CDR2 SVGIG (reference sequence). Trimming left V 4 bases short and J 4 bases short, with 25 bases between. The CDR3 sequence is 17 residues long. In DNA, the CDR3 is TGTGCCTGGACAACCATCTCCGGGACACAATCATTCTATGGCTACACCTTC. This gives the protein CAWTTISGTQSFYGYTF.

The chain recombines TRBV29-1 with TRBJ2-3; tentatively, D is TRBD2 (6 bases). V was shortened by 6 bases and J by 2 bases, with 12 bases between the two germline ends. Germline assignment: CDR1 SQVTM and CDR2 ANQGSEA. The CDR3 runs to 13 residues. CDR3 amino acids: CSVGGTVTDTQYF. CDR3 DNA sequence: TGCAGCGTGGGCGGGACGGTCACAGATACGCAGTATTTT.

V and J are TRBV14 and TRBJ2-1; D remains ambiguous. Germline V gene lookup returns CDR1 SGHDN and CDR2 FVKESK. V was clipped by 1 base and J by 9 bases, with 10 bases between them. This CDR3 spans 13 amino acids. This CDR3 reads CASSQAYRSEQFF. The CDR3 nucleotides read TGTGCCAGCAGCCAAGCTTACCGTAGTGAGCAGTTCTTC.

The V call is TRBV6-6, the J call TRBJ1-5, with 7 bases fitting TRBD1. The CDR3 loop spans 15 amino acids. The J segment lost 4 bases and the V segment lost 7 bases, leaving 10 bases of the junction unmatched. CDR1 is MNHNY, CDR2 SVGAGI, per germline (reference sequence). CDR3 residues: CASTSTGLVNQPQHF. The CDR3, as DNA: TGTGCCAGCACCTCGACAGGGCTAGTTAATCAGCCCCAGCATTTT.

This clone was counted once. The chain links TRBV7-8 to TRBJ2-7, with 7 bases aligning to TRBD2. This CDR3 spans 15 amino acids. From germline, CDR1 is SGHVS and CDR2 FQNEAQ. V was pared by 3 bases and J by 0 bases, with 5 bases of the junction left unmatched. The DNA of the CDR3 is TGTGCCAGCAGCTTGGGGACTATCAGCTCCTACGAGCAGTACTTC. As protein: CASSLGTISSYEQYF.

This clone was seen more than once but under ten times. V gene TRBV29-1 combines with J gene TRBJ2-1; possible D gene TRBD1, 6 bases. V lost 6 bases to trimming and J lost 5 bases, with 17 bases between them. Germline lookup yields CDR1 SQVTM and CDR2 ANQGSEA. The CDR3 contains 14 residues. The CDR3 DNA sequence: TGCAGCGTCGAGCCCCGCAGGGGACACAATGAGCAGTTCTTC. It yields the protein CSVEPRRGHNEQFF.

The CDR3 sequence is CASSSYLAGSYEQYF. The CDR3 nucleotides are TGTGCCAGCAGCTCGTATCTAGCGGGATCCTACGAGCAGTACTTC. The chain carries TRBV7-9 and TRBJ2-7; 9 bases are a match to TRBD2. After removal of 4 bases from V and 1 base from J, the junction contained 5 bases not matched to a gene. This CDR3 is built from 15 residues. Germline assignment: CDR1 SEHNR and CDR2 FQNEAQ (reference sequence). Filled out from reference TRBV7-9 and TRBJ2-7, the complete variable domain reads DTGVSQNPRHKITKRGQNVTFRCDPISEHNRLYWYRQTLGQGPEFLTYFQNEAQLEKSRLLSDRFSAERPKGSFSTLEIQRTEQGDSAMYLCASSSYLAGSYEQYFGPGTRLTVT.

This chain joins TRBV2 and TRBJ2-1; D perhaps matches TRBD2 (5 bases). Trimming took 8 bases from V and 1 from J, leaving 9 bases between them. CDR3 size: 13 residues. The germline CDR1 and CDR2 sequences are SNHLY and FYNNEI. The CDR3 DNA sequence: TGTGCCAGCGGAGGCAATTCCTACAATGAGCAGTTCTTC. Amino acids: CASGGNSYNEQFF.

The J gene is TRBJ2-1, the V gene TRBV29-1; 14 bases fit TRBD2. Germline CDR1 reads SQVTM; CDR2 reads ANQGSEA. The CDR3 spans 14 residues. V shed 7 bases and J 9 bases; nucleotides not matched to a gene: 8. Here the CDR3 reads CSAEGTSGRGEQFF. The CDR3 nucleotides are TGCAGCGCGGAAGGGACTAGCGGGAGAGGTGAGCAGTTCTTC.